The 31 T cell receptor beta chains below come from one sample, sequenced in a study of blood T cell repertoires in COVID-19. The data were produced by immunoSEQ multiplex PCR, yet TCRdb's version contains in-frame clones alone and is incomplete. The table has about 200,000 clones, roughly four fifths seen once. The sample comprised PBMCs or T cells enriched from blood (not recorded which). The receptors originated from a man in his forties or fifties who had recovered from COVID-19.

This clone was seen a single time. The gene calls are TRBV5-1 and TRBJ2-5; TRBD1 agrees at 8 bases. Per germline, CDR1 SGHRS and CDR2 YFSETQ. The CDR3 length is 13 residues. Trimming took 5 bases from V and 3 from J; bases not matched to a gene: 3. The CDR3 loop reads CASSKTGEETQYF. In DNA, the CDR3 is TGCGCCAGCAGTAAGACAGGGGAAGAGACCCAGTACTTC.

The chain couples TRBV3-1 (or the pseudogene TRBV3-2) to TRBJ1-6; D is perhaps TRBD1 (6 bases). The germline V gene has CDR1 LGHDT and CDR2 YNNKEL (reference sequence). V lost 6 bases, J lost 10 bases, and 16 bases lay in between. The CDR3 totals 14 residues. DNA of the CDR3: TGTGCCAGCAGTCTTAACGGACAGTCCTCACCCCTCCACTTT. It specifies CASSLNGQSSPLHF.

Only one count was recorded for this clone. This chain connects TRBV28 to TRBJ1-1; 7 bases fit TRBD1. This CDR3 is built from 15 residues. Per the germline V gene, CDR1 is MDHEN and CDR2 is SYDVKM. V shed 3 bases, J shed 4 bases, and the junction held 8 bases outside the gene matches. The CDR3 spells CASSLFRRGRTEAFF. CDR3 bases: TGTGCCAGCAGTTTGTTCCGTAGGGGGCGCACTGAAGCTTTCTTT. Using reference TRBV28 and TRBJ1-1 for the parts outside the CDR3, the full variable domain is DVKVTQSSRYLVKRTGEKVFLECVQDMDHENMFWYRQDPGLGLRLIYFSYDVKMKEKGDIPEGYSVSREKKERFSLILESASTNQTSMYLCASSLFRRGRTEAFFGQGTRLTVV.

The J gene is TRBJ2-5, the V gene TRBV3-1 (or the pseudogene TRBV3-2); no clear D. Germline loops: CDR1 LGHDT, CDR2 YNNKEL (reference sequence). CDR3 length: 16 residues. Trimming removed 1 base at V and 5 bases at J, with 17 bases between. The CDR3 spells CASSQGPLRGRETQYF. For the CDR3, the DNA is TGTGCCAGCAGCCAAGGCCCCCTAAGAGGAAGGGAGACCCAGTACTTC.

J is TRBJ1-2 and V is TRBV19; 7 nucleotides match TRBD1. Germline CDR1 and CDR2: LNHDA and SQIVND (reference sequence). This CDR3 is built from 12 residues. Trimming removed 6 bases from V and 4 bases from J; junction bases left unmatched: 2. CDR3 nucleotides: TGTGCCAGTAGCAGGGGGATCTATGGCTACACCTTC. As protein: CASSRGIYGYTF.

This chain connects TRBV9 to TRBJ2-7, with 9 bases that match TRBD1. CDR3 size: 15 residues. The germline V gene encodes CDR1 SGDLS and CDR2 YYNGEE. The J segment lost 5 bases and the V segment lost 4 bases, leaving 10 bases of the junction unmatched. This CDR3 is CASSPSGTGKHEQYF. The CDR3 DNA sequence: TGTGCCAGCAGCCCGAGCGGGACAGGGAAACACGAGCAGTACTTC.

This clone was recorded many times. The chain combines TRBV9 with TRBJ2-7; 9 nucleotides match TRBD2. Germline values: CDR1 SGDLS, CDR2 YYNGEE. The CDR3 has 16 amino acids. The trim removed 0 bases at V and 2 bases at J, leaving 6 bases unmatched. The CDR3 DNA sequence: TGTGCCAGCAGCGTAGGGGTAGCGGGGGACCCCTACGAGCAGTACTTC. Protein: CASSVGVAGDPYEQYF.

The rearrangement uses TRBV12-3 or TRBV12-4 and TRBJ2-7, with D possibly TRBD2 on 6 matching bases. V dropped 8 bases and J dropped 1 base, with 6 bases sitting between them. This CDR3 has 11 residues. The CDR3 is CASGTSYEQYF. The CDR3 bases are TGTGCCAGCGGGACTTCCTACGAGCAGTACTTC.

CDR3 region: CASSQSGLAGGEQFF. The CDR3 DNA reads TGTGCCAGTAGTCAATCGGGACTAGCGGGGGGCGAGCAGTTCTTC. The chain employs TRBV19 and TRBJ2-1; 15 bases line up with TRBD2. This CDR3 spans 15 amino acids. V was clipped by 5 bases and J by 10 bases; unmatched bases: 6. In germline, CDR1 is LNHDA, CDR2 SQIVND (reference sequence).

The chain carries TRBV3-1 (or the pseudogene TRBV3-2) and TRBJ1-2; tentative D call: TRBD1 (5 bases). Germline CDR1 reads LGHDT; CDR2 reads YNNKEL (reference sequence). Trimming removed 4 bases at V and 4 bases at J, with 10 bases between. The CDR3 is made up of 13 amino acids. The CDR3 bases are TGTGCCAGCAGCCCCGACAGCGTCTATGGCTACACCTTC. Protein product: CASSPDSVYGYTF.

This clone was observed a single time. CDR3 bases: TGCGCCAGCAGCCAAGACCGGAGGTACGGCTACACCTTC. This encodes CASSQDRRYGYTF. The chain is built from TRBV4-1 and TRBJ1-2; D gene unclear. CDR3 length: 13 residues. Looked up from germline, CDR1 is MGHRA and CDR2 is YSYEKL. Trimming took 0 bases from V and 8 from J, leaving 10 bases between them.

On this clone itself: The junction departs from the called germline gene at one end, perhaps through a read error. The chain has TRBV19 and TRBJ1-2; 9 bases fit TRBD1. The CDR3 length is 18 residues. CDR1 is LNHDA and CDR2 is SQIVND in the germline V gene (reference sequence). CDR3 protein: CASSAPGQGSRTKYGYTF. The CDR3 bases are TGTGCCAGTAGTGCCCCGGGACAGGGCTCGAGAACTAAATATGGCTACACCTTC.

J is TRBJ2-7 and V is TRBV5-4; 8 nucleotides match TRBD1. The CDR3 is 15 amino acids. Germline CDR1 is SGHNT and CDR2 is YYREEE (reference sequence). The ends lost 0 bases at V and 2 bases at J; junction bases unmatched: 4. The CDR3 DNA sequence: TGTGCCAGCAGCTTGGTTGGGACAGGTACCTACGAGCAGTACTTC. It is translated as CASSLVGTGTYEQYF.

This clone was seen a few times. This rearrangement joins TRBV11-1 to TRBJ1-1, with TRBD1 matching over 10 bases. The CDR3 has 16 residues. Germline lookup yields CDR1 SGHAT and CDR2 FQDESV (reference sequence). V lost 3 bases and J lost 6; bases outside the gene matches: 10. Written as DNA, the CDR3 is TGTGCCAGCAGCTTCCCAACCGGGACAGGGGTTTCTGAAGCTTTCTTT. Translating it yields CASSFPTGTGVSEAFF.

The chain is built from TRBV7-9 and TRBJ2-5; TRBD2 matches 7 bases. The ends lost 5 bases at V and 4 bases at J; junction bases unmatched: 4. The CDR3 has 13 amino acids. From germline, CDR1 is SEHNR and CDR2 FQNEAQ (reference sequence). The CDR3 loop is CASSKTGGETQYF. The CDR3 nucleotides read TGTGCCAGCAGCAAAACGGGAGGAGAGACCCAGTACTTC. The full variable domain, completed using reference TRBV7-9 and TRBJ2-5, is DTGVSQNPRHKITKRGQNVTFRCDPISEHNRLYWYRQTLGQGPEFLTYFQNEAQLEKSRLLSDRFSAERPKGSFSTLEIQRTEQGDSAMYLCASSKTGGETQYFGPGTRLLVL.

The chain uses TRBV12-3 or TRBV12-4 and TRBJ1-2; a weak D match, TRBD1 (6 bases). The CDR3 loop spans 12 amino acids. The germline V and J ends were trimmed by 6 bases and 7 bases, with 12 bases remaining between them. DNA for the CDR3: TGTGCCAGCAGCCTAAACAGGGCTGGCTACACCTTC. It encodes CASSLNRAGYTF.

The chain uses TRBV5-1 and TRBJ1-4; D is uncertain. Germline V lookup: CDR1 SGHRS, CDR2 YFSETQ. V lost 3 bases to trimming and J lost 0 bases, with 6 bases between them. The CDR3 totals 14 residues. CDR3 protein: CASSSPATNEKLFF. The CDR3 nucleotides read TGCGCCAGCAGCTCCCCCGCAACTAATGAAAAACTGTTTTTT.

The chain employs TRBV10-2 and TRBJ1-5, with TRBD1 as a possible D gene (5 bases). This CDR3 is built from 13 residues. Germline-derived CDR1 and CDR2 are WSHSY and SAAADI. Trimming removed 5 bases at V and 6 bases at J, with 11 bases between. The CDR3 region is CASSPGIGQPQHF. The CDR3, as DNA: TGCGCCAGCAGTCCAGGGATAGGTCAGCCCCAGCATTTT.

This sequence joins TRBV19 and TRBJ2-1, with TRBD1 matching over 7 bases. This CDR3 spans 17 amino acids. With 5 bases clipped from V and 6 bases from J, the junction kept 16 bases outside the gene matches. The germline V gene encodes CDR1 LNHDA and CDR2 SQIVND (reference sequence). DNA for the CDR3: TGTGCCAGTAGTCCCTGGGGTTCACAGGGGAGTAGCAATGAGCAGTTCTTC. Its protein is CASSPWGSQGSSNEQFF.

V is TRBV6-5 and J is TRBJ1-5, with a weak D call TRBD1 (6 bases). The CDR3 is 15 residues long. Germline assignment: CDR1 MNHEY and CDR2 SVGAGI. V lost 7 bases and J lost 2, with 15 bases in between. In nucleotides, the CDR3 is TGTGCCAGCAACCCTACAGGGAGAGGCAATCAGCCCCAGCATTTT. Translation: CASNPTGRGNQPQHF.

The gene calls are TRBV19 and TRBJ1-5; no clear D gene. The CDR3 loop spans 13 amino acids. Germline V gives CDR1 LNHDA, CDR2 SQIVND (reference sequence). Trimming took off 4 bases at V and 6 bases at J, with 10 bases between the two ends. The CDR3: CASSTLLPQPQHF. In DNA form, the CDR3 reads TGTGCCAGTAGTACCCTACTTCCTCAGCCCCAGCATTTT. Combining the CDR3 with reference TRBV19 and TRBJ1-5 gives the whole variable domain DGGITQSPKYLFRKEGQNVTLSCEQNLNHDAMYWYRQDPGQGLRLIYYSQIVNDFQKGDIAEGYSVSREKKESFPLTVTSAQKNPTAFYLCASSTLLPQPQHFGDGTRLSIL.

J is TRBJ1-2 and V is TRBV29-1; D is ambiguous. Germline CDR1 reads SQVTM; CDR2 reads ANQGSEA. The CDR3 runs to 12 residues. Deletions cut 3 bases from V and 4 bases from J, with 9 bases between. In nucleotides, the CDR3 is TGCAGCGTTGAGGAGGGTGCCTATGGCTACACCTTC. This sequence encodes CSVEEGAYGYTF.

The V and J genes are TRBV23-1 and TRBJ2-7, with unresolved D. TRBV23-1 is filed as an ORF, its function uncertain. Trimming removed 6 bases from V and 0 bases from J, with 9 bases in between. This CDR3 region has 13 residues. As DNA, the CDR3 is TGCGCCAGCAGAGAAAGGAGCTCCTACGAGCAGTACTTC. Residues: CASRERSSYEQYF.

This clone occurred a few times. The V call is TRBV4-2, the J call TRBJ1-6, with 8 bases that match TRBD1. This CDR3 has 16 amino acids. Per germline, CDR1 LGHNA and CDR2 YNFKEQ. Germline trimming cut 0 bases from V and 7 bases from J; bases unmatched to any gene: 5. The CDR3 spells CASSQEDREGNSPLHF. As DNA, the CDR3 is TGTGCCAGCAGCCAAGAGGACAGGGAGGGGAATTCACCCCTCCACTTT.

The rearrangement joins TRBV11-3 to TRBJ2-7; 12 nucleotides agree with TRBD1. There are 15 residues in the CDR3. Germline values: CDR1 SGHNT, CDR2 YENEEA. The trim removed 5 bases at V and 9 bases at J, leaving 11 bases unmatched. CDR3 amino acids: CASSPRDRGRVSQYF. For the CDR3, the DNA is TGTGCCAGCAGCCCCCGGGACAGGGGGCGAGTCTCGCAGTACTTC.

This clone has only a few counts. The DNA of the CDR3 is TGCGCCAGCAGCTGGGCCGTAAGCGGGGGGCCCTACGAGCAGTACTTC. Protein product: CASSWAVSGGPYEQYF. V usage is TRBV5-1 and J usage is TRBJ2-7; 9 bases line up with TRBD2. This CDR3 has 16 amino acids. Germline CDR1 and CDR2: SGHRS and YFSETQ. Trimming at V came to 3 bases and at J to 2 bases, leaving 9 bases not matched to a gene.

V is TRBV18 and J is TRBJ1-5; the D gene is possibly TRBD1 (5 bases). CDR1 and CDR2 from the germline V gene are KGHSH and LQKENI. Trimming cost V 4 bases and J 3 bases, with 10 bases left between them. The CDR3 consists of 14 residues. CDR3 residues: CASSRQGINQPQHF. The CDR3 bases are TGTGCCAGCTCACGGCAGGGAATCAATCAGCCCCAGCATTTT.

The V call is TRBV9, the J call TRBJ2-1, with TRBD2 identical over 9 bases. V was clipped by 4 bases and J by 6 bases; unmatched bases: 11. Germline V CDR1 and CDR2: SGDLS, YYNGEE. This CDR3 comprises 16 residues. Here the CDR3 DNA reads TGTGCCAGCAGCCCCAGTGGCGGGGGGGCCATCAATGAGCAGTTCTTC. Amino acid sequence: CASSPSGGGAINEQFF.

V is TRBV13 and J is TRBJ2-3, with 8 bases identical to TRBD1. This CDR3 has 16 amino acids. In germline, CDR1 is PRHDT, CDR2 FYEKMQ (reference sequence). With 3 bases clipped from V and 1 base from J, the junction kept 6 bases outside the gene matches. The CDR3 spells CASSFSARGRTDTQYF. CDR3 nucleotide sequence: TGTGCCAGCAGCTTTTCGGCCAGGGGGCGCACAGATACGCAGTATTTT. Using reference TRBV13 and TRBJ2-3 for the parts outside the CDR3, the full variable domain is AAGVIQSPRHLIKEKRETATLKCYPIPRHDTVYWYQQGPGQDPQFLISFYEKMQSDKGSIPDRFSAQQFSDYHSELNMSSLELGDSALYFCASSFSARGRTDTQYFGPGTRLTVL.

This chain connects TRBV12-3 or TRBV12-4 to TRBJ1-2, with no clear D. The CDR3 totals 11 residues. V was shortened by 3 bases and J by 6 bases, with 5 bases between the two germline ends. CDR3 nucleotides: TGTGCCAGCAGTTTCAGTAATGGCTACACCTTC. Residues: CASSFSNGYTF.

This chain uses TRBV19 with TRBJ1-2, with D possibly being TRBD1 (5 bases). The germline V gene encodes CDR1 LNHDA and CDR2 SQIVND (reference sequence). Trimming shortened V by 3 bases and J by 10 bases, and 12 bases separated the two germline ends. The CDR3 contains 12 residues. CDR3 bases: TGTGCCAGTAGTATTTTCGCAGGGCCCTACACCTTC. This gives the protein CASSIFAGPYTF.